These 19 T cell receptor beta chains were all obtained from the same sample, sequenced in a study of blood T cell repertoires in COVID-19. TCRdb's table, derived via immunoSEQ multiplex PCR, lists solely in-frame clones and lacks some. Of some 200,000 clones in the sample, 85% to 90% are singletons; the top ten hold more than 5.5%. The sequenced material came from peripheral blood. The receptors were sampled from an elderly man with acute or convalescent COVID-19.

The chain combines TRBV9 with TRBJ1-1; D ambiguous. Trimming pared 0 bases from V and 3 bases from J, leaving 9 bases between. The CDR3 covers 14 residues. Looked up from germline, CDR1 is SGDLS and CDR2 is YYNGEE. The CDR3 DNA reads TGTGCCAGCAGCGTAGGGGAGGCGTACACTGAAGCTTTCTTT. Residues: CASSVGEAYTEAFF. Based on the CDR3 plus reference TRBV9 and TRBJ1-1, the full variable domain is DSGVTQTPKHLITATGQRVTLRCSPRSGDLSVYWYQQSLDQGLQFLIQYYNGEERAKGNILERFSAQQFPDLHSELNLSSLELGDSALYFCASSVGEAYTEAFFGQGTRLTVV.

The rearrangement uses TRBV7-2 and TRBJ2-7, with D perhaps TRBD2 (6 bases). The germline V gene has CDR1 SGHTA and CDR2 FQGNSA. Between the trimmed V and J ends, which lost 1 base and 3 bases, there was a span of 13 bases. There are 15 residues in the CDR3. CDR3: CASSLGGAKNYEQYV. CDR3 coding DNA: TGTGCCAGCAGCTTAGGCGGGGCGAAAAACTACGAGCAGTACGTC.

This clone was found once. This sequence joins TRBV5-6 and TRBJ1-5; 10 positions match TRBD1. Germline CDR1 reads SGHDT; CDR2 reads YYEEEE. Germline trimming cut 1 base from V and 5 bases from J; bases unmatched to any gene: 15. The CDR3 loop spans 19 amino acids. The CDR3 region has the DNA TGTGCCAGCAGCTTGCCGATCCTTGACAGGGGGCAGCGGGATCAGCCCCAGCATTTT. It yields the protein CASSLPILDRGQRDQPQHF.

V gene TRBV3-1 (or the pseudogene TRBV3-2) combines with J gene TRBJ2-5; 9 bases match TRBD1. Germline assignment: CDR1 LGHDT and CDR2 YNNKEL (reference sequence). The CDR3 has 16 residues. V dropped 2 bases and J dropped 5; count of bases not matched to a gene: 9. The CDR3 nucleotides are TGTGCCAGCAGCCAACGTCTTACAGGGGGCTCGGAGACCCAGTACTTC. Encoded protein: CASSQRLTGGSETQYF.

The V gene is TRBV18, the J gene TRBJ2-5, with TRBD1 identical over 9 bases. The CDR3 loop spans 13 amino acids. Trimming cost V 5 bases and J 5 bases; bases outside gene matches: 3. Germline V lookup: CDR1 KGHSH, CDR2 LQKENI. CDR3 protein: CASSGTGSETQYF. The CDR3 coding sequence is TGTGCCAGCTCAGGGACAGGGAGTGAGACCCAGTACTTC.

This chain uses TRBV18 with TRBJ2-5; D is perhaps TRBD2 (5 bases). CDR1 is KGHSH, CDR2 LQKENI, per germline. The CDR3 length is 15 residues. V was cut by 8 bases and J by 7 bases, with 23 bases left in between. The chain's CDR3 is CASRNGQVGVWTQYF. The CDR3 DNA sequence: TGTGCCAGCCGCAACGGGCAAGTCGGGGTTTGGACCCAGTACTTC.

The chain employs TRBV4-2 and TRBJ2-5; D is ambiguous. Germline V lookup: CDR1 LGHNA, CDR2 YNFKEQ. The CDR3 loop spans 16 amino acids. V was shortened by 1 base and J by 5 bases, with 17 bases between the two germline ends. The CDR3 region is CASSQVVGYGQETQYF. CDR3 sequence (DNA): TGTGCCAGCAGCCAAGTGGTCGGATATGGGCAGGAGACCCAGTACTTC.

The rearrangement links TRBV29-1 to TRBJ2-2; 8 bases map to TRBD2. The J segment lost 0 bases and the V segment lost 4 bases, leaving 1 base of the junction unmatched. The CDR3 is 14 residues long. The germline CDR1 and CDR2 sequences are SQVTM and ANQGSEA. CDR3 sequence (DNA): TGCAGCGTTGTCGGGAGGGCGAACACCGGGGAGCTGTTTTTT. Its protein is CSVVGRANTGELFF.

The chain joins TRBV28 to TRBJ1-4, with D possibly TRBD1 on 5 matching bases. Germline loops: CDR1 MDHEN, CDR2 SYDVKM. Trimming removed 4 bases from V and 7 bases from J, with 10 bases in between. The CDR3 is 13 amino acids. The CDR3 region is CASSSPGGEKLFF. In DNA form, the CDR3 reads TGTGCCAGCAGTTCCCCCGGGGGTGAAAAACTGTTTTTT.

This chain joins TRBV7-8 and TRBJ2-5; perhaps TRBD2 as D (6 bases). CDR1 is SGHVS, CDR2 FQNEAQ, per germline. The CDR3 has 12 amino acids. V lost 5 bases and J lost 5, with 9 bases in between. The CDR3 nucleotides are TGTGCCAGCAGCGGACTATGGGAGACCCAGTACTTC. This codes for CASSGLWETQYF.

This clone was observed a single time. The chain uses TRBV7-8 and TRBJ1-5, with 8 bases fitting TRBD1. The CDR3 spans 16 residues. Germline-derived CDR1 and CDR2 are SGHVS and FQNEAQ. With V trimmed by 4 bases and J by 0 bases, 5 bases remained unmatched. CDR3 sequence reads: CASSSFRGPSNQPQHF. DNA of the CDR3: TGTGCCAGCAGCTCATTCAGGGGGCCTAGCAATCAGCCCCAGCATTTT.

This clone was recorded only once. The chain is built from TRBV2 and TRBJ1-4; TRBD1 matches at 8 bases. With V trimmed by 7 bases and J by 7 bases, 11 bases remained unmatched. The CDR3 extends over 15 amino acids. Germline V CDR1 and CDR2: SNHLY, FYNNEI. As DNA, the CDR3 is TGTGCCAGCACCGAAGTTCAGGGGGCGGGTGAAAAACTGTTTTTT. Its translation: CASTEVQGAGEKLFF.

This chain connects TRBV30 to TRBJ2-6; 10 positions agree with TRBD1. Germline assignment: CDR1 GTSNPN and CDR2 SVGIG (reference sequence). The CDR3 spans 19 residues. The V segment lost 0 bases and the J segment 2 bases; nucleotides outside the gene matches: 10. The CDR3 sequence: CAWSVHPGQGWAGANVLTF. The CDR3 DNA is TGTGCCTGGAGTGTACATCCGGGACAGGGGTGGGCTGGGGCCAACGTCCTGACTTTC.

The chain joins TRBV19 to TRBJ1-4; D is perhaps TRBD1 (6 bases). This CDR3 region has 17 residues. The V and J ends lost 0 bases and 1 base respectively, with 12 bases between them. CDR1 is LNHDA and CDR2 is SQIVND in the germline V gene (reference sequence). The CDR3 DNA follows: TGTGCCAGTAGTATAGATCTGGGGGCCAGAACTAATGAAAAACTGTTTTTT. Translation gives CASSIDLGARTNEKLFF.

The chain links TRBV6-1 to TRBJ2-1, with D possibly being TRBD2 (5 bases). The germline CDR1 and CDR2 sequences are MNHNS and SASEGT. CDR3 length equals 15 residues. V was clipped by 2 bases and J by 5 bases, with 13 bases between them. This chain's CDR3 is CASSEQRGSNNEQFF. CDR3 bases: TGTGCCAGCAGTGAACAGCGAGGGAGCAACAATGAGCAGTTCTTC.

The genes are TRBV7-6 and TRBJ2-2, with TRBD2 matching 10 bases. The CDR3 has 16 amino acids. Germline CDR1 reads SGHVS; CDR2 reads FNYEAQ. Trimming removed 7 bases from V and 5 bases from J; junction bases left unmatched: 10. The CDR3 DNA is TGTGCCAGCACCCGGACTAGCGGTCCGAGGACCGGGGAGCTGTTTTTT. Translating it yields CASTRTSGPRTGELFF. Combining the CDR3 with reference TRBV7-6 and TRBJ2-2 gives the whole variable domain GAGVSQSPRYKVTKRGQDVALRCDPISGHVSLYWYRQALGQGPEFLTYFNYEAQQDKSGLPNDRFSAERPEGSISTLTIQRTEQRDSAMYRCASTRTSGPRTGELFFGEGSRLTVL.

CDR3 region: CASSLGQVETQYF. CDR3 nucleotide sequence: TGTGCCAGCAGCCTGGGCCAAGTAGAGACCCAGTACTTC. The V gene is TRBV3-1 (or the pseudogene TRBV3-2), the J gene TRBJ2-5, with D unresolved. Germline V CDR1 and CDR2: LGHDT, YNNKEL (reference sequence). Trimming took 4 bases from V and 4 from J, leaving 10 bases between them. The CDR3 consists of 13 residues.

This chain joins TRBV11-1 and TRBJ2-1; 14 bases align to TRBD2. The CDR3 contains 16 residues. Trimming at V came to 3 bases and at J to 8 bases, leaving 6 bases not matched to a gene. Germline V gene data show CDR1 as SGHAT and CDR2 as FQDESV (reference sequence). In DNA form, the CDR3 reads TGTGCCAGCAGCTTTAGTGGGACTAGCGGGAGCTATGAGCAGTTCTTC. Its protein product is CASSFSGTSGSYEQFF.

The V call is TRBV19, the J call TRBJ1-5; TRBD1 might be the D (5 bases). The CDR3 extends over 15 amino acids. CDR1 and CDR2 (germline): LNHDA, SQIVND (reference sequence). V lost 0 bases to trimming and J lost 2 bases, with 8 bases between them. This chain's CDR3 is CASSIDRGGNQPQHF. CDR3 DNA: TGTGCCAGTAGTATAGACCGGGGGGGCAATCAGCCCCAGCATTTT.